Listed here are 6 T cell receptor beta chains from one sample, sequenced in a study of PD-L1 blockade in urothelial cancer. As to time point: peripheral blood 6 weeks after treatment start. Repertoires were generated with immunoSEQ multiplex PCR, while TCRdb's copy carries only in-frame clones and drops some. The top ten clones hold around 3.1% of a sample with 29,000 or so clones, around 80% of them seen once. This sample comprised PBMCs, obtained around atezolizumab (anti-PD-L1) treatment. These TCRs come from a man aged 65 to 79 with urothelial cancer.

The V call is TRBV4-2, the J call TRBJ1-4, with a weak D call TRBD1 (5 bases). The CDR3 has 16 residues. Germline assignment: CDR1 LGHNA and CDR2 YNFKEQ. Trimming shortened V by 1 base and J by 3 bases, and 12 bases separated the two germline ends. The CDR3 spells CASSQGSGGSNEKLFF. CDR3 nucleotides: TGTGCCAGCAGCCAAGGGTCCGGGGGGTCTAATGAAAAACTGTTTTTT.

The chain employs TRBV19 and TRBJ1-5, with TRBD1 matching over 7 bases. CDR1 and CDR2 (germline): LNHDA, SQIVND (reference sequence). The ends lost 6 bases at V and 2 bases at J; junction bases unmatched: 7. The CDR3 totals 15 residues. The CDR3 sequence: CASRTHRGGNQPQHF. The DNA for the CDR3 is TGTGCCAGTAGGACCCACAGGGGCGGCAATCAGCCCCAGCATTTT.

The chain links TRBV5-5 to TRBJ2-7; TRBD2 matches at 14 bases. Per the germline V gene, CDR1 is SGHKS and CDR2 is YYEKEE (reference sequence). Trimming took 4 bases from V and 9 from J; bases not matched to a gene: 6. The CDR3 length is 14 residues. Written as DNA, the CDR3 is TGTGCCAGCAGCGTGGGACTAGCGGGAGAGGTGCAGTACTTC. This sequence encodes CASSVGLAGEVQYF.

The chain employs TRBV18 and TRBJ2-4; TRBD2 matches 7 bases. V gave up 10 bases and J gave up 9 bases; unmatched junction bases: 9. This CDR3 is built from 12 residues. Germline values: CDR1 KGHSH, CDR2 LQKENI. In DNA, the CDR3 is TGTGCCACCACAGGAGGGGAGGGCATTCAGTACTTC. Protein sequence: CATTGGEGIQYF.

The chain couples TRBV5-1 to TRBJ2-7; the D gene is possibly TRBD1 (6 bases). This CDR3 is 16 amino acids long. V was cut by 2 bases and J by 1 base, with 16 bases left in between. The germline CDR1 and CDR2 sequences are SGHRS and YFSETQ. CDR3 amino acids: CASSFSSSGTSYEQYF. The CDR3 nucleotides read TGCGCCAGCAGCTTCTCATCTTCCGGGACATCCTACGAGCAGTACTTC.

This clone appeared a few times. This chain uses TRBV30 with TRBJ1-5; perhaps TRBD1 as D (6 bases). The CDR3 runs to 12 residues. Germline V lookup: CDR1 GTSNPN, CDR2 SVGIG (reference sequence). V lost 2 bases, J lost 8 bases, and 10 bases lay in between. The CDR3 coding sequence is TGTGCCTGGAGTAGGGGGTCAGAGCCCCAGCATTTT. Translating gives CAWSRGSEPQHF.